The T cell receptor (beta chain) under discussion was sequenced for a study of shared clonotypes between healthy human individuals. TCRdb keeps only in-frame clones here, not all; method: immunoSEQ multiplex PCR. This table holds a few million clones, more than 85% found once. The length of the CDR3 is 14 residues. Looked up from germline, CDR1 is MDHEN and CDR2 is SYDVKM. V dropped 6 bases and J dropped 2 bases, with 14 bases sitting between them. The sample consisted of naive CD4+ T cells from PBMCs. Stated subset: CD45RA+ positively selected. The origin of this receptor is a man between 18 and 29 years old in good health. Some clones in this sample may be carry-over from other donors' samples. The V and J genes are TRBV28 and TRBJ2-7; D is possibly TRBD1 (5 bases). CDR3 coding DNA: TGTGCCAGCAGCTCCCCAGGGTTCGCCTACGAGCAGTACTTC. Its translation: CASSSPGFAYEQYF.